These T cell receptor beta chains were read from a single sample in a study of tissue T cells after allogeneic stem cell transplantation. The protocol was immunoSEQ multiplex PCR, while the TCRdb copy is restricted to in-frame clones and leaves out a portion. This sample carries approximately 11,000 clones, about 70% of them seen once, and the ten largest clones take about 15%. The source was tissue from the right colon, collected at autopsy. The source of these receptors is a woman aged 18-50 years with breast cancer. CDR3s include the opening cysteine and the closing phenylalanine or tryptophan. Fields, in order: CDR3 protein, V gene, J gene.

cdr3_aa: CASSPRLQQGRNTIYF
v_call: TRBV18
j_call: TRBJ1-3

cdr3_aa: CASLGTGDHQPQHF
v_call: TRBV2
j_call: TRBJ1-5

cdr3_aa: CASSPGTGVTGELFF
v_call: TRBV7-9
j_call: TRBJ2-2

cdr3_aa: CASSLEGGNNQPQHF
v_call: TRBV7-2
j_call: TRBJ1-5

cdr3_aa: CASSLDGTSGSEQYF
v_call: TRBV7-8
j_call: TRBJ2-7

cdr3_aa: CASSYFPGKGEKLFF
v_call: TRBV6-2/TRBV6-3
j_call: TRBJ1-4

cdr3_aa: CASNPGTAGYGYTF
v_call: TRBV28
j_call: TRBJ1-2

cdr3_aa: CASSLQTTSVEQFF
v_call: TRBV28
j_call: TRBJ2-1

cdr3_aa: CASSQSSGSGADTQYF
v_call: TRBV4-2
j_call: TRBJ2-3

cdr3_aa: CASSLEAGGGYTF
v_call: TRBV5-1
j_call: TRBJ1-2

cdr3_aa: CASSLSLPGQGAYEQYF
v_call: TRBV7-2
j_call: TRBJ2-7

cdr3_aa: CASSPSDRASSEQYF
v_call: TRBV28
j_call: TRBJ2-7

cdr3_aa: CASRPAGVNEQFF
v_call: TRBV3-1/TRBV3-2
j_call: TRBJ2-1

cdr3_aa: CASSLGLAGQETQYF
v_call: TRBV5-6
j_call: TRBJ2-5

cdr3_aa: CASSQFPKSGPYNEQFF
v_call: TRBV4-2
j_call: TRBJ2-1

cdr3_aa: CASSQSVIRGTEAFF
v_call: TRBV4-3
j_call: TRBJ1-1

cdr3_aa: CASSPNSGALADTQYF
v_call: TRBV5-1
j_call: TRBJ2-3

cdr3_aa: CASSVTWGYEQYF
v_call: TRBV7-2
j_call: TRBJ2-7

cdr3_aa: CASSQVGSGKDTGELFF
v_call: TRBV4-3
j_call: TRBJ2-2

cdr3_aa: CASSGAGSGGEKLFF
v_call: TRBV5-1
j_call: TRBJ1-4

cdr3_aa: CASSLLTVDGYTF
v_call: TRBV5-6
j_call: TRBJ1-2

cdr3_aa: CASQPAGRGVGYNSPLHF
v_call: TRBV5-4
j_call: TRBJ1-6

cdr3_aa: CASSLLTGTQNIQYF
v_call: TRBV5-1
j_call: TRBJ2-4

cdr3_aa: CASSERTGRTEAFF
v_call: TRBV9
j_call: TRBJ1-1